Following are 18 T cell receptor beta chains from one sample sequenced in a study of shared T cell receptors in the human thymus. TCRdb's table, derived via immunoSEQ multiplex PCR, lists solely in-frame clones and lacks some. Here the sample spans 700,000 to 750,000 clones, approximately 85% being singletons. These data were likewise used in another study, on human thymus T cells.

Sample: thymocytes. All receptors come from a girl younger than two with a congenital heart defect.

The chain combines TRBV5-6 with TRBJ1-2; TRBD1 aligns across 7 bases. The V and J ends lost 4 bases and 7 bases, in that order; junction bases with no gene match: 7. The CDR3 is made up of 13 amino acids. In germline, CDR1 is SGHDT, CDR2 YYEEEE. The CDR3 nucleotides are TGTGCCAGCAGCAGACAGGGAAAGGGTGGCTACACCTTC. This translates into CASSRQGKGGYTF.

The chain joins TRBV20-1 to TRBJ1-1; D gene ambiguous. Trimming pared 3 bases from V and 11 bases from J, leaving 13 bases between. The germline V gene has CDR1 DFQATT and CDR2 SNEGSKA (reference sequence). The CDR3 length is 11 residues. The CDR3 DNA is TGCAGTGCTAGTCTTCTGAGGGCGGCTTTCTTT. This translates into CSASLLRAAFF.

This chain joins TRBV4-1 and TRBJ1-2; tentatively, D is TRBD1 (5 bases). CDR3 length: 13 amino acids. Looked up from germline, CDR1 is MGHRA and CDR2 is YSYEKL. The ends were cut back, 5 bases at V and 3 bases at J, with 10 bases in the middle. The CDR3 region has the DNA TGCGCCAGCAGCGACAGAGAACACTATGGCTACACCTTC. It encodes CASSDREHYGYTF.

This clone occurred a few times. The V gene is TRBV20-1, the J gene TRBJ2-7; D might be TRBD2 (5 bases). This CDR3 region has 11 residues. Between the trimmed V and J ends, which lost 6 bases and 5 bases, there was a span of 11 bases. Germline CDR1 and CDR2: DFQATT and SNEGSKA (reference sequence). CDR3 protein: CSATPSNEQYF. CDR3 in DNA: TGCAGTGCCACCCCTAGCAACGAGCAGTACTTC.

This clone was detected a few times. V usage is TRBV6-1 and J usage is TRBJ2-7; D is perhaps TRBD2 (5 bases). Deletions cut 2 bases from V and 4 bases from J, with 18 bases between. This CDR3 is 16 amino acids long. The germline CDR1 and CDR2 sequences are MNHNS and SASEGT. The CDR3 DNA reads TGTGCCAGCAGTGAATCGTGTGTGGAGGTAGGGTACGAGCAGTACTTC. This translates into CASSESCVEVGYEQYF.

The chain is built from TRBV4-2 and TRBJ1-5; D not certain. Germline lookup yields CDR1 LGHNA and CDR2 YNFKEQ. V was clipped by 1 base and J by 0 bases, with 16 bases between them. This CDR3 contains 18 residues. The CDR3 nucleotides read TGTGCCAGCAGCCAAGTGTTACAGTCCACATATAGCAATCAGCCCCAGCATTTT. Translating it yields CASSQVLQSTYSNQPQHF.

The chain links TRBV27 to TRBJ1-2; 7 bases are a match to TRBD1. The V gene end was trimmed by 0 bases and the J gene end by 5 bases; junction bases not matched to a gene: 9. This CDR3 region has 16 residues. Germline lookup yields CDR1 MNHEY and CDR2 SMNVEV (reference sequence). The CDR3 here is CASSLSSDRSLYGYTF. The CDR3 region has the DNA TGTGCCAGCAGTTTATCCTCGGACAGGAGTTTGTATGGCTACACCTTC.

The V gene is TRBV6-1, the J gene TRBJ2-7, with 8 bases aligning to TRBD1. V was pared by 4 bases and J by 3 bases, with 8 bases of the junction left unmatched. CDR3 length: 15 amino acids. CDR1 and CDR2 (germline): MNHNS, SASEGT. CDR3 in amino acids: CASSGRDRRDYEQYF. The CDR3 nucleotides read TGTGCCAGCAGTGGACGGGACAGGAGGGACTACGAGCAGTACTTC.

The sample holds a few counts of this clone. V gene TRBV6-1 combines with J gene TRBJ2-1; 8 nucleotides align to TRBD1. The germline CDR1 and CDR2 sequences are MNHNS and SASEGT. The junction had 14 bases not matched to a gene; V was cut back by 2 bases and J by 5 bases. The CDR3 is made up of 18 amino acids. For the CDR3, the DNA is TGTGCCAGCAGTGAATGGGTTCAGGGGGCCGGGAGCAACAATGAGCAGTTCTTC. Amino acids: CASSEWVQGAGSNNEQFF.

V usage is TRBV5-6 and J usage is TRBJ1-6, with 7 bases identical to TRBD1. V was pared by 0 bases and J by 7 bases, with 4 bases of the junction left unmatched. Germline V CDR1 and CDR2: SGHDT, YYEEEE. The CDR3 runs to 15 residues. The CDR3: CASSLGDRTNSPLHF. CDR3 coding DNA: TGTGCCAGCAGCTTGGGGGACAGAACCAATTCACCCCTCCACTTT.

The chain employs TRBV7-2 and TRBJ1-2, with D possibly being TRBD1 (5 bases). The CDR3 consists of 12 residues. Trimming stripped 5 bases from V and 8 bases from J, with 12 bases between. Germline assignment: CDR1 SGHTA and CDR2 FQGNSA. CDR3 protein: CASSPQDKGYTF. CDR3 DNA: TGTGCCAGCAGCCCCCAGGACAAAGGCTACACCTTC.

V is TRBV28 and J is TRBJ1-3; no clear D. The CDR3 is 14 residues long. Trimming pared 11 bases from V and 2 bases from J, leaving 16 bases between. The germline V gene encodes CDR1 MDHEN and CDR2 SYDVKM. CDR3 in DNA: TGTGCCTCAGCTCGGGGAGGCACTGGAAACACCATATATTTT. It codes for CASARGGTGNTIYF.

The chain employs TRBV10-1 and TRBJ2-5; D remains ambiguous. V lost 8 bases and J 2 bases, leaving 6 bases between the germline ends. The CDR3 contains 11 residues. Per germline, CDR1 WNHNN and CDR2 SYGVQD (reference sequence). CDR3 sequence reads: CASLSQETQYF. The CDR3 DNA follows: TGCGCCAGCCTCTCTCAAGAGACCCAGTACTTC.

This rearrangement joins TRBV5-1 to TRBJ2-7, with 7 bases lining up with TRBD1. V lost 0 bases and J lost 2; bases outside the gene matches: 17. Germline assignment: CDR1 SGHRS and CDR2 YFSETQ. This CDR3 is built from 19 residues. CDR3 residues: CASSLAGDSDRERPYEQYF. In DNA form, the CDR3 reads TGCGCCAGCAGCTTGGCCGGCGATTCAGACAGGGAACGACCCTACGAGCAGTACTTC.

The chain joins TRBV11-2 to TRBJ1-1; perhaps TRBD1 as D (6 bases). Trimming left V 2 bases short and J 4 bases short, with 11 bases between. Germline V gene lookup returns CDR1 SGHAT and CDR2 FQNNGV. CDR3 size: 14 residues. Written as DNA, the CDR3 is TGTGCCAGCAGCTTATGGGGGGGCGGCACTGAAGCTTTCTTT. It translates to CASSLWGGGTEAFF. The full variable domain, rest sourced from reference TRBV11-2 and TRBJ1-1, is EAGVAQSPRYKIIEKRQSVAFWCNPISGHATLYWYQQILGQGPKLLIQFQNNGVVDDSQLPKDRFSAERLKGVDSTLKIQPAKLEDSAVYLCASSLWGGGTEAFFGQGTRLTVV.

This sequence joins TRBV19 and TRBJ2-4; 10 bases map to TRBD2. CDR1 is LNHDA, CDR2 SQIVND, per germline (reference sequence). The junction had 9 bases not matched to a gene; V was cut back by 4 bases and J by 6 bases. This CDR3 has 16 residues. The CDR3 is CASSSPQRGGRNIQYF. The CDR3 coding sequence is TGTGCCAGTAGTAGCCCCCAGCGGGGGGGCCGAAACATTCAGTACTTC.

The chain joins TRBV11-2 to TRBJ2-7; 10 positions agree with TRBD2. Germline values: CDR1 SGHAT, CDR2 FQNNGV. The V segment lost 4 bases and the J segment 4 bases; nucleotides outside the gene matches: 7. The CDR3 totals 15 residues. The CDR3 is CASSSPGTSAYEQYF. The CDR3 nucleotides are TGTGCCAGCAGCTCCCCCGGGACTAGCGCTTACGAGCAGTACTTC.

The CDR3 is CASLALPRPYREPYTF. The CDR3, as DNA: TGTGCCAGCCTGGCCCTTCCTCGCCCTTACAGGGAGCCATACACCTTC. This chain links TRBV2 with TRBJ1-2; tentatively, D is TRBD1 (6 bases). The CDR3 loop spans 16 amino acids. Germline V gives CDR1 SNHLY, CDR2 FYNNEI. V was trimmed by 8 bases and J by 11 bases, leaving 30 bases between them.